A single sample gave rise to the 17 T cell receptor beta chains below, sequenced in a study of PD-1 blockade in mismatch repair-deficient tumors (dated 2017 in TCRdb). The method was the immunoSEQ multiplex PCR assay. TCRdb obtained this table from immuneACCESS and retained in-frame rearrangements with V and J assigned. These tables miss some clones; where compared with another copy, unresolved V genes account for less than half of the shortfall, and the remainder is unexplained. Within this sample are around 110,000 clones, with around three quarters of them counted one time only. The top ten clonotypes cover about 4.7% of the sample. This material consisted of peripheral blood, taken about 60 weeks after starting pembrolizumab. The receptors were sampled from an adult with mismatch repair-deficient cancer.

J is TRBJ2-1 and V is TRBV9, with TRBD2 matching over 14 bases. The V gene's germline CDR1 is SGDLS and CDR2 YYNGEE. This CDR3 region has 15 residues. Trimming removed 4 bases from V and 9 bases from J; junction bases left unmatched: 6. The CDR3, as DNA: TGTGCCAGCAGCTCTTCCGGGACTAGCGGGGGTGAGCAGTTCTTC. Its translation is CASSSSGTSGGEQFF.

This clone was picked up one time. The identical CDR3 is also encoded by other nucleotide sequences in the sample. The gene calls are TRBV2 and TRBJ1-5; perhaps TRBD1 as D (6 bases). V was pared by 1 base and J by 4 bases, with 11 bases between. This CDR3 has 15 amino acids. In germline, CDR1 is SNHLY, CDR2 FYNNEI. CDR3 nucleotides: TGTGCCAGCAGTGAAGGCAAGGGGGGGAATCAGCCCCAGCATTTT. Amino acid sequence: CASSEGKGGNQPQHF.

This sequence joins TRBV7-9 and TRBJ1-5, with D perhaps TRBD1 (5 bases). Looked up from germline, CDR1 is SEHNR and CDR2 is FQNEAQ (reference sequence). The CDR3 has 13 amino acids. V shed 5 bases and J shed 10 bases, with 15 bases lying between them. This CDR3 reads CASSHLDSSPQHF. The CDR3 DNA reads as TGTGCCAGCAGCCATCTTGACAGTTCACCCCAGCATTTT.

The rearrangement links TRBV15 to TRBJ2-4; tentatively, D is TRBD2 (7 bases). Germline V gene data show CDR1 as LNHNV and CDR2 as YYDKDF (reference sequence). V lost 5 bases to trimming and J lost 0 bases, with 17 bases between them. The CDR3 consists of 17 residues. The CDR3 DNA follows: TGTGCCACCAGCGAGAGGGGGGACTATCTAGCCAAAAACATTCAGTACTTC. Protein product: CATSERGDYLAKNIQYF.

The rearrangement joins TRBV5-8 to TRBJ2-7, with a weak D call TRBD2 (6 bases). Germline-derived CDR1 and CDR2 are SGHTS and YDEGEE. This CDR3 contains 14 residues. The V gene lost 4 bases and the J gene lost 2 bases, with 13 bases spanning the gap. CDR3 nucleotides: TGTGCCAGCAGCGTCGGCGGGAATGCCTACGAGCAGTACTTC. This sequence encodes CASSVGGNAYEQYF.

Only a few counts were recorded for this clone. The chain combines TRBV27 with TRBJ2-2, with a possible D match to TRBD1 (6 bases). Deletions cut 5 bases from V and 4 bases from J, with 11 bases between. Germline CDR1 reads MNHEY; CDR2 reads SMNVEV (reference sequence). There are 14 residues in the CDR3. CDR3 DNA sequence: TGTGCCAGCAGTAACACAGGGCTCACCGGGGAGCTGTTTTTT. Translated: CASSNTGLTGELFF.

The chain joins TRBV7-3 to TRBJ2-1; the D is unclear. The V end was cut by 3 bases, the J end by 0 bases, with 9 bases between. Germline V gene lookup returns CDR1 SGHTA and CDR2 FQGTGA. The CDR3 has 15 amino acids. The chain's CDR3 is CASSFSMSSYNEQFF. As DNA, the CDR3 is TGTGCCAGCAGCTTTTCCATGAGCTCCTACAATGAGCAGTTCTTC.

The chain links TRBV5-1 to TRBJ2-1; 7 bases map to TRBD1. V shed 2 bases and J 4 bases; nucleotides not matched to a gene: 6. This CDR3 is 15 amino acids long. Germline CDR1 is SGHRS and CDR2 is YFSETQ. The CDR3 is CASSLRGQPYNEQFF. The CDR3 DNA reads TGCGCCAGCAGCTTACGGGGACAGCCTTACAATGAGCAGTTCTTC.

This rearrangement joins TRBV18 to TRBJ2-3; 11 bases line up with TRBD2. Looked up from germline, CDR1 is KGHSH and CDR2 is LQKENI. Trimming at V came to 2 bases and at J to 1 base, leaving 2 bases not matched to a gene. This CDR3 has 16 amino acids. The CDR3 nucleotides are TGTGCCAGCTCACCAGGGACTAGCGGCCGCACAGATACGCAGTATTTT. Encoded protein: CASSPGTSGRTDTQYF.

J is TRBJ2-7 and V is TRBV5-4; TRBD1 matches at 9 bases. This CDR3 has 14 amino acids. Germline V lookup: CDR1 SGHNT, CDR2 YYREEE (reference sequence). The ends lost 3 bases at V and 3 bases at J; junction bases unmatched: 4. This chain's CDR3 is CASSSRTGDYEQYF. The CDR3 coding sequence is TGTGCCAGCAGCTCGAGGACAGGGGACTACGAGCAGTACTTC.

This chain connects TRBV2 to TRBJ2-5; TRBD2 agrees at 12 bases. This CDR3 contains 15 residues. Germline-derived CDR1 and CDR2 are SNHLY and FYNNEI. V shed 10 bases, J shed 5 bases, and the junction held 11 bases outside the gene matches. CDR3 nucleotides: TGTGCCACTGGACTAGCGGGGAATGTACGGGAGACCCAGTACTTC. It translates to CATGLAGNVRETQYF.

The rearrangement uses TRBV10-3 and TRBJ2-7; D is possibly TRBD1 or TRBD2 (7 bases each). CDR1 and CDR2 (germline): ENHRY, SYGVKD. V was pared by 6 bases and J by 3 bases, with 15 bases between. This CDR3 has 14 amino acids. As DNA, the CDR3 is TGTGCCATCAGATCCGACAGGGAGGGCTACGAGCAGTACTTC. Translation gives CAIRSDREGYEQYF.

The rearrangement joins TRBV10-3 to TRBJ2-1; 7 bases are shared with TRBD2. The germline gives CDR1 ENHRY, CDR2 SYGVKD. J lost 8 bases, V lost 6 bases, and 10 bases had no gene match. The CDR3 is 14 amino acids. In DNA form, the CDR3 reads TGTGCCATCAGCCGGACTAGGCCCGAGGATGAGCAGTTCTTC. Encoded protein: CAISRTRPEDEQFF.

The V and J genes are TRBV15 and TRBJ1-4; weak D call: TRBD1 (6 bases). The germline V gene has CDR1 LNHNV and CDR2 YYDKDF (reference sequence). The CDR3 length is 16 residues. With 3 bases removed from V and 4 bases from J, the gap between germline ends came to 15 bases. CDR3 in amino acids: CATSRRGRGDNEKLFF. In DNA form, the CDR3 reads TGTGCCACCAGCAGGAGGGGGAGGGGAGATAATGAAAAACTGTTTTTT.

The chain is built from TRBV6-5 and TRBJ1-1; no clear D. V dropped 5 bases and J dropped 5 bases, with 9 bases sitting between them. Germline assignment: CDR1 MNHEY and CDR2 SVGAGI. This CDR3 contains 12 residues. CDR3 in amino acids: CASSRVGTEAFF. The DNA for the CDR3 is TGTGCCAGCAGTCGGGTGGGGACTGAAGCTTTCTTT.

V is TRBV21-1 and J is TRBJ2-5. TRBV21-1 is a known pseudogene. The CDR3 runs 17 residues. In DNA form, the CDR3 reads TGTGCCAGCAGCAAACGATCTTGGGATAAGCACCAAGAGACCCAGTACTTC. This codes for CASSKRSWDKHQETQYF.

The chain couples TRBV11-3 to TRBJ2-1; possibly TRBD2 for D (6 bases). The CDR3 has 13 residues. Germline-derived CDR1 and CDR2 are SGHNT and YENEEA. Trimming left V 5 bases short and J 6 bases short, with 11 bases between. DNA of the CDR3: TGTGCCAGCAGCAAACTAGCTCCCAATGAGCAGTTCTTC. Protein sequence: CASSKLAPNEQFF.